Only a few counts were recorded for the clone carrying this T cell receptor beta chain. As yet, its antigen is unknown. Each sample had two DNA replicates, 0.5 ug blood or 1.5 ug tissue. The method was immunoSEQ multiplex PCR; TCRdb's version includes in-frame clones alone and lacks a portion of them. The sample shows under 45,000 clones, about 73% of them seen only once. The entry originates in a study of early stage breast cancer tumors. Study-wide context: Of around 15 invasive breast tumors, more than nine were hormone receptor-positive, HER2-negative. Invasive lobular carcinomas made up about 35% of the 12 ER+/PR+/HER2- tumors. Findings and limits, study-wide: Bulk DNA sequencing of unsorted cells missed chain pairing and markers.

The sequencing input was blood. The receptor was isolated from a person aged 45-65 years with breast cancer.

CDR3 amino acids: CASSSGQGFYSPLHF. CDR3 bases: TGTGCCAGCAGCTCGGGACAGGGTTTCTATTCACCCCTCCACTTT. V gene TRBV7-2 combines with J gene TRBJ1-6; 9 positions agree with TRBD1. The V and J ends lost 4 bases and 8 bases, in that order; junction bases with no gene match: 6. This CDR3 comprises 15 residues. Germline assignment: CDR1 SGHTA and CDR2 FQGNSA.